This T cell receptor (beta chain) is from a study of blood T cell repertoires in COVID-19. Study background: In each case, the material was cDNA or gDNA derived from T cells, B-cell-depleted T cells, or PBMCs.

The method was immunoSEQ multiplex PCR; TCRdb's version includes in-frame clones alone and lacks a portion of them. The table records 150,000 to 200,000 clones, roughly 85% of them present only once. Looked up from germline, CDR1 is ENHRY and CDR2 is SYGVKD. V lost 2 bases to trimming and J lost 4 bases; unmatched junction nucleotides: 4. The CDR3 totals 15 residues. In assigning cohorts, the study relied on participant-reported clinical history. Recovered participants had two consecutive negative NP/OP PCR tests, healthcare professional clearance, or symptom resolution. The chain recombines TRBV10-3 with TRBJ2-5; TRBD1 agrees at 10 bases. Material for sequencing was PBMCs or T cells enriched from blood (not recorded which). This TCR came from a young woman who had recovered from COVID-19. The CDR3 region has the DNA TGTGCCATCAGTGAGGGGGACAGGGGACGAGAGACCCAGTACTTC. This sequence encodes CAISEGDRGRETQYF.